This T cell receptor (beta chain) emerged from a study of shared clonotypes between healthy human individuals. General study points: It was the non-shared clonotypes that had lower generation probabilities than clonotypes shared by all four donors.

Produced via immunoSEQ multiplex PCR; TCRdb's table is partial and in-frame only. The repertoire holds fewer than 3 million clones, with 85% to 95% as singletons. As concerns this clone: Its antigen is unidentified.

Naive CD4+ cells were CD45RA-selected; the remaining cells were memory. The V and J ends lost 5 bases and 3 bases respectively, with 17 bases between them. The CDR3 is made up of 16 amino acids. Looked up from germline, CDR1 is SNHLY and CDR2 is FYNNEI. The sequence was collected from a man aged 18 to 30 in good health. Some clones in this sample may be carry-over from other donors' samples. The rearrangement joins TRBV2 to TRBJ1-3, with TRBD1 as a possible D gene (6 bases). Sequencing was carried out using naive CD4+ T cells from PBMCs. Sample subset: CD45RA+ positively selected. Here the CDR3 DNA reads TGTGCCAGCAGTCGTCAGGGACAAGCTTATGGAAACACCATATATTTT. Residues: CASSRQGQAYGNTIYF.